Listed here are 23 T cell receptor beta chains from one sample, sequenced in a study of cytomegalovirus exposure and HLA in healthy donors. PCR was performed using 60 Vbeta and 13 Jbeta primers. Assay: immunoSEQ multiplex PCR; the TCRdb copy retains only in-frame clones and omits some. The sample lists 99,000 or so clones; around 80% were seen once. Sequenced material: PBMCs. The receptors here all came from a male donor in good health and CMV-seronegative.

The chain carries TRBV29-1 and TRBJ2-7; TRBD1 aligns across 7 bases. This CDR3 contains 13 residues. CDR1 and CDR2 (germline): SQVTM, ANQGSEA. Unmatched junction bases numbered 6, after V lost 5 bases and J lost 2 bases. The CDR3 is CSVRTGEPYEQYF. DNA for the CDR3: TGCAGCGTTCGTACAGGGGAGCCCTACGAGCAGTACTTC.

The V gene is TRBV7-8, the J gene TRBJ2-2, with TRBD2 matching over 7 bases. This CDR3 has 16 amino acids. Germline CDR1 and CDR2: SGHVS and FQNEAQ. Trimming at V came to 1 base and at J to 4 bases, leaving 6 bases not matched to a gene. This chain's CDR3 is CASSLVGSGSTGELFF. As DNA, the CDR3 is TGTGCCAGCAGCTTAGTTGGTAGCGGGTCCACCGGGGAGCTGTTTTTT.

Of note for this clone: No conserved phenylalanine or tryptophan ends this CDR3, so it is likely a read error. V is TRBV19 and J is TRBJ2-7; 10 nucleotides match TRBD1. Trimming at V came to 5 bases and at J to 2 bases, leaving 3 bases not matched to a gene. The CDR3 totals 14 residues. The germline V gene has CDR1 LNHDA and CDR2 SQIVND (reference sequence). The CDR3 DNA sequence: TGTGCCAGTAGTCCCGGGACAGGGGCCTACGAGCAGTACCTC. This gives the protein CASSPGTGAYEQYL.

The chain joins TRBV6-5 to TRBJ2-1; 8 bases map to TRBD1. Germline values: CDR1 MNHEY, CDR2 SVGAGI. V shed 6 bases and J 3 bases; nucleotides not matched to a gene: 7. The CDR3 length is 15 residues. The chain's CDR3 is CASSSRQGHYNEQFF. For the CDR3, the DNA is TGTGCCAGCAGCTCCAGACAGGGGCACTACAATGAGCAGTTCTTC.

This chain uses TRBV7-9 with TRBJ2-5; 7 bases align to TRBD2. The CDR3 contains 15 residues. CDR1 SEHNR and CDR2 FQNEAQ come from the germline V gene (reference sequence). V lost 5 bases, J lost 4 bases, and 10 bases stayed unmatched. CDR3 protein: CASSPTASGGETQYF. DNA for the CDR3: TGTGCCAGCAGCCCGACAGCCTCGGGGGGAGAGACCCAGTACTTC.

On this clone itself: The junction does not match germline at one end; this may be a read error. The chain is built from TRBV5-1 and TRBJ1-1; TRBD1 aligns across 9 bases. This CDR3 comprises 15 residues. CDR1 is SGHRS and CDR2 is YFSETQ in the germline V gene. This CDR3 is CASSRWTGVKTEAFF. CDR3 coding DNA: TGCGCCAGCAGCCGTTGGACAGGGGTGAAGACTGAAGCTTTCTTT.

This clone was observed a few times. The chain combines TRBV30 with TRBJ2-7; 9 nucleotides agree with TRBD2. The CDR3 has 17 residues. Germline V gives CDR1 GTSNPN, CDR2 SVGIG (reference sequence). V shed 1 base and J 4 bases; nucleotides not matched to a gene: 14. The CDR3 loop reads CAWSGVEFSGSMYEQYF. Written as DNA, the CDR3 is TGTGCCTGGAGTGGGGTTGAGTTTAGCGGGAGTATGTACGAGCAGTACTTC.

The chain joins TRBV7-9 to TRBJ2-7; D might be TRBD2 (5 bases). The germline gives CDR1 SEHNR, CDR2 FQNEAQ (reference sequence). Trimming stripped 5 bases from V and 0 bases from J, with 11 bases between. CDR3 length equals 14 residues. CDR3 sequence reads: CASSPTGDSYEQYF. CDR3 bases: TGTGCCAGCAGCCCCACCGGGGACTCCTACGAGCAGTACTTC.

V and J are TRBV7-9 and TRBJ2-5; 7 bases line up with TRBD2. V lost 5 bases and J lost 6; bases outside the gene matches: 12. In germline, CDR1 is SEHNR, CDR2 FQNEAQ (reference sequence). The CDR3 has 15 residues. The CDR3 spells CASSPLGGSGQTQYF. The DNA for the CDR3 is TGTGCCAGCAGCCCCCTGGGGGGGAGCGGGCAGACCCAGTACTTC.

The CDR3 region is CASSLGTWEGRGDTQYF. CDR3 nucleotides: TGCGCCAGCAGCTTGGGGACCTGGGAGGGCCGGGGAGATACGCAGTATTTT. The V call is TRBV5-1, the J call TRBJ2-3; 7 bases line up with TRBD2. The CDR3 runs to 17 residues. Germline-derived CDR1 and CDR2 are SGHRS and YFSETQ. The V gene end was trimmed by 0 bases and the J gene end by 5 bases; junction bases not matched to a gene: 12.

This clone was recorded only once. This chain connects TRBV10-3 to TRBJ1-5; D might be TRBD1 (6 bases). There are 18 residues in the CDR3. The V gene lost 6 bases and the J gene lost 0 bases, with 21 bases spanning the gap. Germline V gives CDR1 ENHRY, CDR2 SYGVKD. CDR3 sequence: CAISEYLDSEYSNQPQHF. The DNA of the CDR3 is TGTGCCATCAGCGAATATTTGGACAGCGAATATAGCAATCAGCCCCAGCATTTT.

The chain has TRBV7-9 and TRBJ1-1; no definite D call. Germline CDR1 is SEHNR and CDR2 is FQNEAQ (reference sequence). Trimming cost V 1 base and J 4 bases, with 7 bases left between them. The CDR3 loop spans 13 amino acids. The CDR3 DNA follows: TGTGCCAGCAGCTTAGGCGGGGTCACTGAAGCTTTCTTT. Translated, it gives CASSLGGVTEAFF.

This clone has a handful of counts. The rearrangement links TRBV7-3 to TRBJ2-1, with 9 bases that match TRBD2. Per the germline V gene, CDR1 is SGHTA and CDR2 is FQGTGA. V was pared by 5 bases and J by 4 bases, with 6 bases of the junction left unmatched. This CDR3 is 15 amino acids long. The CDR3 coding sequence is TGTGCCAGCAGCAAGGGACTAGCATCGTACAATGAGCAGTTCTTC. This sequence encodes CASSKGLASYNEQFF.

DNA for the CDR3: TGCGCCAGCAGCCCGACTAGCGGCTACGAGCAGTACTTC. It yields the protein CASSPTSGYEQYF. This chain uses TRBV10-2 with TRBJ2-7, with 9 positions matching TRBD2. From germline, CDR1 is WSHSY and CDR2 SAAADI. The CDR3 is 13 residues long. V dropped 6 bases and J dropped 3; count of bases not matched to a gene: 3.

This chain joins TRBV2 and TRBJ1-1; D gene uncertain. This CDR3 is built from 13 residues. Germline CDR1 is SNHLY and CDR2 is FYNNEI. Trimming took off 11 bases at V and 1 base at J, with 14 bases between the two ends. CDR3 residues: CAGSGQTNTEAFF. CDR3 DNA: TGTGCCGGGTCTGGGCAGACGAACACTGAAGCTTTCTTT.

This clone was recorded only once. The chain employs TRBV7-2 and TRBJ2-7; D not resolved. The V and J ends lost 3 bases and 0 bases respectively, with 18 bases between them. This CDR3 region has 17 residues. Germline V gives CDR1 SGHTA, CDR2 FQGNSA. This CDR3 is CASSFFGLDPNSYEQYF. CDR3 nucleotide sequence: TGTGCCAGCAGCTTTTTCGGGTTAGACCCAAACTCCTACGAGCAGTACTTC.

This chain connects TRBV5-6 to TRBJ2-1; TRBD2 agrees at 12 bases. Germline V gene data show CDR1 as SGHDT and CDR2 as YYEEEE. V lost 3 bases to trimming and J lost 7 bases; unmatched junction nucleotides: 8. The CDR3 is made up of 16 amino acids. The CDR3 protein is CASSWILAGGGNEQFF. As DNA, the CDR3 is TGTGCCAGCAGCTGGATCCTAGCGGGAGGGGGGAATGAGCAGTTCTTC.

The chain uses TRBV30 and TRBJ2-5, with D hard to call. Germline V gene sequence: CDR1 GTSNPN, CDR2 SVGIG (reference sequence). V was shortened by 3 bases and J by 3 bases, with 8 bases between the two germline ends. The CDR3 sequence is 12 residues long. CDR3 DNA: TGTGCCTGGAGCACTATGGAAGAGACCCAGTACTTC. It is translated as CAWSTMEETQYF.

The chain combines TRBV11-2 with TRBJ2-7; 11 bases fit TRBD2. This CDR3 comprises 16 residues. Per the germline V gene, CDR1 is SGHAT and CDR2 is FQNNGV. After removal of 1 base from V and 6 bases from J, the junction contained 8 bases not matched to a gene. CDR3 protein: CASSLVWTSGFSEQYF. The CDR3 DNA reads TGTGCCAGCAGCTTAGTTTGGACTAGCGGGTTCTCCGAGCAGTACTTC.

This clone occurred a few times. The CDR3 sequence is CASSPGLDTDTQYF. CDR3 bases: TGTGCCAGCTCACCGGGGCTAGACACAGATACGCAGTATTTT. The J gene is TRBJ2-3, the V gene TRBV18; weak D call: TRBD1 (5 bases). With 3 bases removed from V and 2 bases from J, the gap between germline ends came to 9 bases. The CDR3 covers 14 residues. Germline V gene sequence: CDR1 KGHSH, CDR2 LQKENI.

The J gene is TRBJ2-3, the V gene TRBV19; 10 positions match TRBD1. CDR3 length: 14 amino acids. Trimming cost V 10 bases and J 8 bases; bases outside gene matches: 12. Germline lookup yields CDR1 LNHDA and CDR2 SQIVND (reference sequence). In DNA form, the CDR3 reads TGTGCCACCGGAGGGACAGGGGTCACCACTACGCAGTATTTT. This translates into CATGGTGVTTTQYF.

This clone was counted once. The chain recombines TRBV27 with TRBJ2-7; the match to TRBD2 covers 7 bases. The CDR3 has 14 residues. Germline values: CDR1 MNHEY, CDR2 SMNVEV (reference sequence). Trimming removed 3 bases from V and 3 bases from J; junction bases left unmatched: 5. The CDR3 here is CASSFWSSGYEQYF. The CDR3 DNA reads as TGTGCCAGCAGTTTTTGGTCTAGCGGCTACGAGCAGTACTTC.

The rearrangement uses TRBV6-1 and TRBJ2-3; 10 nucleotides align to TRBD1. This CDR3 is built from 15 residues. After removal of 6 bases from V and 9 bases from J, the junction contained 12 bases not matched to a gene. Per the germline V gene, CDR1 is MNHNS and CDR2 is SASEGT. The CDR3 DNA is TGTGCCAGCAGCCTCGCCCGGGACAGGGGAGCCACGCAGTATTTT. Translated, it gives CASSLARDRGATQYF.